This entry lists 11 T cell receptor beta chains sequenced from one sample in a study of T-cell reconstitution after alpha-beta-depleted transplantation in children. Unique molecular identifiers featured in how the TCRbeta library was prepared. MiXCR, run by TCRdb on the PCR reads, gives a single entry per CDR3 protein. Here the sample spans hundreds of thousands of distinct CDR3 sequences, 10% to 15% being singletons. The sequencing used PBMCs, mostly from graft donor cells, collected 360 days after TCRalphabeta/CD19-depleted stem cell transplant. The receptor source for this set is a male patient between 5 and 17 years old who had a stem cell transplant for acute myeloid leukemia, so the T cells may come from the graft donor.

Ten or more counts support this clonotype. V and J are TRBV20-1 and TRBJ2-7; D ambiguous. Germline CDR1 is DFQATT and CDR2 is SNEGSKA (reference sequence). With 2 bases removed from V and 3 bases from J, the gap between germline ends came to 8 bases. The CDR3 length is 12 residues. DNA of the CDR3: TGCAGTGCTAGAAGGCCTATCTACGAGCAGTACTTC. Translation: CSARRPIYEQYF.

The sample holds a few counts of this clonotype. The chain uses TRBV7-9 and TRBJ2-2; 8 positions match TRBD1. This CDR3 region has 16 residues. CDR1 and CDR2 from the germline V gene are SEHNR and FQNEAQ (reference sequence). V lost 5 bases, J lost 3 bases, and 8 bases stayed unmatched. CDR3 sequence: CASSEPGGYDTGELFF. The DNA for the CDR3 is TGTGCCAGCAGCGAACCAGGGGGCTATGACACCGGGGAGCTGTTTTTT. The variable domain in full, with the rest retrieved from reference TRBV7-9 and TRBJ2-2, is DTGVSQNPRHKITKRGQNVTFRCDPISEHNRLYWYRQTLGQGPEFLTYFQNEAQLEKSRLLSDRFSAERPKGSFSTLEIQRTEQGDSAMYLCASSEPGGYDTGELFFGEGSRLTVL.

This clonotype was counted at least ten times. The chain is built from TRBV28 and TRBJ2-7; the match to TRBD1 covers 7 bases. The CDR3 has 13 amino acids. Per the germline V gene, CDR1 is MDHEN and CDR2 is SYDVKM. V lost 6 bases to trimming and J lost 0 bases; unmatched junction nucleotides: 2. The CDR3 is CASRDRSSYEQYF. CDR3 nucleotide sequence: TGTGCCAGCAGGGACAGGAGCTCCTACGAGCAGTACTTC.

This clonotype has just a few counts. The chain carries TRBV20-1 and TRBJ2-7; maybe TRBD1 (5 bases). The CDR3 runs 13 residues. Germline CDR1 and CDR2: DFQATT and SNEGSKA (reference sequence). Between the trimmed V and J ends, which lost 5 bases and 2 bases, there was a span of 13 bases. CDR3 loop: CSAFDRSPYEQYF. In DNA form, the CDR3 reads TGCAGTGCTTTCGACAGAAGCCCCTACGAGCAGTACTTC.

The chain has TRBV7-3 and TRBJ1-1; 7 bases agree with TRBD1. The V gene's germline CDR1 is SGHTA and CDR2 FQGTGA. This CDR3 comprises 14 residues. V shed 5 bases and J 7 bases; nucleotides not matched to a gene: 10. CDR3 protein: CASSPTVGTDEAFF. The CDR3 DNA reads TGTGCCAGCAGCCCCACAGTAGGGACAGATGAAGCTTTCTTT.

This clonotype was seen repeatedly, ten times or more. V is TRBV29-1 and J is TRBJ2-4; D is uncertain. Germline CDR1 SQVTM, CDR2 ANQGSEA. V shed 5 bases and J shed 0 bases, with 5 bases lying between them. This CDR3 is built from 12 residues. The CDR3 sequence: CSVCLAKNIQYF. The CDR3 DNA reads as TGCAGCGTTTGTCTAGCCAAAAACATTCAGTACTTC. Full variable domain (remainder filled in from reference TRBV29-1 and TRBJ2-4): SAVISQKPSRDICQRGTSLTIQCQVDSQVTMMFWYRQQPGQSLTLIATANQGSEATYESGFVIDKFPISRPNLTFSTLTVSNMSPEDSSIYLCSVCLAKNIQYFGAGTRLSVL.

Many counts were recorded for this clonotype. The chain joins TRBV20-1 to TRBJ2-3; D uncertain. Trimming removed 6 bases at V and 2 bases at J, with 15 bases between. In germline, CDR1 is DFQATT, CDR2 SNEGSKA (reference sequence). The CDR3 spans 14 residues. The CDR3 region is CSAAEQSSTDTQYF. The CDR3 nucleotides read TGCAGTGCCGCGGAACAGTCGTCCACAGATACGCAGTATTTT.

This clonotype was detected a few times. The rearrangement joins TRBV10-3 to TRBJ2-7, with 9 nucleotides matching TRBD1. After removal of 6 bases from V and 0 bases from J, the junction contained 3 bases not matched to a gene. This CDR3 has 14 residues. From germline, CDR1 is ENHRY and CDR2 SYGVKD. CDR3: CAIRGQGSSYEQYF. The CDR3 DNA follows: TGTGCCATCAGAGGACAGGGGAGCTCCTACGAGCAGTACTTC.

Only a few counts were recorded for this clonotype. This chain joins TRBV4-3 and TRBJ2-3; 7 positions match TRBD2. CDR1 is LGHNA, CDR2 YSLEER, per germline. J lost 2 bases, V lost 3 bases, and 11 bases had no gene match. The CDR3 is made up of 17 amino acids. DNA for the CDR3: TGCGCCAGCAGCCAGGTCGGGCCTAGCGGAGCCACAGATACGCAGTATTTT. Encoded protein: CASSQVGPSGATDTQYF.

The chain carries TRBV28 and TRBJ1-1; no reliable D call. V was shortened by 10 bases and J by 1 base, with 13 bases between the two germline ends. In germline, CDR1 is MDHEN, CDR2 SYDVKM. The CDR3 runs 13 residues. The DNA of the CDR3 is TGTGCCATCACGACGGCGACGAACACTGAAGCTTTCTTT. This sequence encodes CAITTATNTEAFF.

This clonotype was counted a few times. J is TRBJ2-2 and V is TRBV6-1; D is unclear. V dropped 8 bases and J dropped 2 bases, with 12 bases sitting between them. This CDR3 is built from 14 residues. Germline CDR1 and CDR2: MNHNS and SASEGT. The CDR3 DNA reads TGTGCCAGCCCCCGAAATTCCAACACCGGGGAGCTGTTTTTT. It codes for CASPRNSNTGELFF.